This T cell receptor beta chain is drawn from a study of shared clonotypes between healthy human individuals. Across the whole study: CD4 naive and CD4 memory each took three plates per donor, while CD8 naive took two and CD8 memory one. Study-wide results and caveats: Around 5% of naive CD4 clonotypes were common to four donors.

On this clone: Its antigen is currently unknown.

Naive CD8 cells, CD45RO-negative and positively selected for CCR7, excluded terminally differentiated effector memory CD45RA+ cells. Clones were sequenced by immunoSEQ multiplex PCR, and TCRdb holds only the in-frame ones, with some missing. Here the sample spans about 680,000 clones, approximately 90% being singletons. Germline V gives CDR1 ENHRY, CDR2 SYGVKD. V was clipped by 2 bases and J by 2 bases, with 26 bases between them. This CDR3 contains 20 residues. Sequencing was done on a sample of naive CD8+ T cells sorted from blood. This chain connects TRBV10-3 to TRBJ2-3; the D gene could be TRBD1 or TRBD2 (5 bases each). This clonotype was obtained from a man aged 25 to 40 in good health. In DNA form, the CDR3 reads TGTGCCATCAGTGAGCCCCTCGGTGGGGACGGCGCCAAAAACACAGATACGCAGTATTTT. Amino acid sequence: CAISEPLGGDGAKNTDTQYF.